A selection of T cell receptor beta chains follows, all from one sample in a study of cytotoxic CD8 clonotypes in ibrutinib-treated CLL. Sequenced by immunoSEQ multiplex PCR; TCRdb stores in-frame clones only, minus some. The data contain about 250,000 clones, roughly 74% of them singletons. The sequences come from PBMCs, collected after 24 months of ibrutinib treatment. The source of these receptors is a human donor with chronic lymphocytic leukemia. Each CDR3 is given with its conserved first and last residue. The order of the fields is clone size, J gene, V gene, D gene, CDR3 protein, CDR3 DNA. The D gene is left open where the match is weak. Some rows mark clone size as missing; the rest say once, few, many or name a class of expanded clone.

.,TRBJ2-5,TRBV19,TRBD2,CASRTSGQETQYF,TGTGCCAGTAGGACTAGCGGCCAAGAGACCCAGTACTTC
.,TRBJ2-7,TRBV7-6,.,CASSLQGEGPYEQYF,TGTGCCAGCAGCTTACAGGGGGAGGGACCCTACGAGCAGTACTTC
few,TRBJ2-1,TRBV11-2,TRBD2,CASSYLGLAGAYNEQFF,TGTGCCAGCAGCTACCTCGGGCTAGCGGGGGCTTACAATGAGCAGTTCTTC
.,TRBJ2-3,TRBV27,.,CASSEVSVTDTQYF,TGTGCCAGCAGTGAAGTCTCAGTTACAGATACGCAGTATTTT
.,TRBJ2-2,TRBV27,.,CASSSTPGATGELFF,TGTGCCAGCAGTTCAACTCCCGGGGCCACCGGGGAGCTGTTTTTT
.,TRBJ1-1,TRBV10-3,.,CAIRGVGSDEAFF,TGTGCCATTAGAGGGGTGGGGAGCGATGAAGCTTTCTTT
.,TRBJ1-5,TRBV19,.,CASSTDSWNQPQHF,TGTGCCAGTAGTACCGACAGTTGGAATCAGCCCCAGCATTTT
.,TRBJ2-7,TRBV29-1,TRBD1,CSVVRDRDLGDEQYF,TGCAGCGTTGTGAGGGACAGGGACCTCGGGGACGAGCAGTACTTC
.,TRBJ1-5,TRBV2,.,CASSEEGPSFPQHF,TGTGCCAGCAGTGAAGAAGGACCCAGTTTCCCCCAGCATTTT
.,TRBJ1-4,TRBV4-2,.,CASSQDEAGPNEKLFF,TGTGCCAGCAGCCAAGATGAGGCAGGGCCTAATGAAAAACTGTTTTTT
.,TRBJ2-2,TRBV15,.,CATSRGETLNTGELFF,TGTGCCACCAGCAGAGGGGAGACCTTGAACACCGGGGAGCTGTTTTTT
.,TRBJ1-2,TRBV5-6,.,CASSFLPSLNYGYTF,TGTGCCAGCAGCTTCCTGCCCAGCCTGAACTATGGCTACACCTTC
.,TRBJ1-1,TRBV27,TRBD1,CASRPNRGHGAFF,TGTGCCAGCAGGCCTAACAGGGGGCATGGAGCTTTCTTT
.,TRBJ2-1,TRBV11-2,.,CASSVTSASSYNEQFF,TGTGCCAGCAGCGTAACTAGTGCCAGCTCCTACAATGAGCAGTTCTTC
.,TRBJ2-7,TRBV28,.,CASSPFGQAAYEQYF,TGTGCCAGCAGCCCCTTTGGTCAGGCAGCCTACGAGCAGTACTTC
.,TRBJ2-6,TRBV2,.,CASSEARTGANVLTF,TGTGCCAGCAGTGAAGCGCGGACTGGGGCCAACGTCCTGACTTTC
.,TRBJ2-1,TRBV30,.,CAWKRRSSYNEQFF,TGTGCCTGGAAAAGGCGTAGCTCCTACAATGAGCAGTTCTTC
.,TRBJ1-1,TRBV9,.,CASSSRVGTEAFF,TGTGCCAGCAGCTCCAGGGTGGGCACTGAAGCTTTCTTT
.,TRBJ2-5,TRBV28,TRBD1,CASSPGQSRQETQYF,TGTGCCAGCAGTCCGGGACAGAGTAGACAAGAGACCCAGTACTTC
.,TRBJ1-4,TRBV7-6,TRBD1,CASRGGTGDQVNEKLFF,TGTGCCAGCAGGGGAGGGACAGGGGATCAAGTTAATGAAAAACTGTTTTTT
.,TRBJ2-1,TRBV5-8,.,CASTLALNEQFF,TGTGCCAGCACCCTAGCACTCAATGAGCAGTTCTTC
.,TRBJ1-3,TRBV11-3,.,CASSFSSGNTIYF,TGTGCCAGCAGCTTTTCCTCTGGAAACACCATATATTTT
.,TRBJ2-7,TRBV5-1,.,CASSLGAYIPPYEQYF,TGCGCCAGCAGCTTGGGGGCCTATATCCCACCCTACGAGCAGTACTTC
.,TRBJ2-2,TRBV6-1,TRBD2,CASVRAGGGDGELFF,TGTGCCAGCGTCAGGGCGGGAGGTGGGGACGGGGAGCTGTTTTTT
.,TRBJ2-1,TRBV6-5,.,CASSYFRASSYNEQFF,TGTGCCAGCAGTTACTTCCGGGCCTCCTCCTACAATGAGCAGTTCTTC
few,TRBJ2-3,TRBV7-6,TRBD1,CASSAPGQGFGTQYF,TGTGCCAGCAGTGCACCGGGACAGGGTTTTGGTACGCAGTATTTT
.,TRBJ2-2,TRBV5-4,.,CASRHQENTGELFF,TGTGCCAGCAGGCATCAGGAGAACACCGGGGAGCTGTTTTTT
.,TRBJ2-5,TRBV2,.,CASPGGQGQETQYF,TGTGCCAGCCCCGGGGGGCAGGGCCAAGAGACCCAGTACTTC
.,TRBJ2-3,TRBV14,TRBD2,CASSQDFPSSGGTQYF,TGTGCCAGCAGCCAAGATTTCCCCTCATCGGGGGGTACGCAGTATTTT
.,TRBJ2-1,TRBV7-8,TRBD2,CASSLVSAGEQFF,TGTGCCAGCAGCTTAGTATCAGCGGGGGAGCAGTTCTTC
.,TRBJ2-1,TRBV27,.,CASREPGAYNEQFF,TGTGCCAGCAGAGAACCGGGGGCCTACAATGAGCAGTTCTTC
.,TRBJ2-7,TRBV9,TRBD2,CASSVPLAGDYEQYF,TGTGCCAGCAGCGTACCGCTAGCGGGAGACTACGAGCAGTACTTC
once,TRBJ2-7,TRBV9,.,CASSVGLNYEQYF,TGTGCCAGCAGCGTAGGACTGAACTACGAGCAGTACTTC
.,TRBJ2-7,TRBV9,TRBD2,CASSVGQTSGYEQYF,TGTGCCAGCAGCGTAGGACAGACTAGCGGGTACGAGCAGTACTTC
.,TRBJ2-5,TRBV7-9,.,CASSPVGREETQYF,TGTGCCAGCAGCCCAGTAGGCAGGGAAGAGACCCAGTACTTC
.,TRBJ2-7,TRBV15,.,CATSRGSGKLSYEQYF,TGTGCCACCAGCAGAGGTTCAGGAAAGTTATCCTACGAGCAGTACTTC
.,TRBJ2-5,TRBV6-5,TRBD2,CASRASGRAGETQYF,TGTGCCAGCAGAGCTAGCGGGAGGGCCGGGGAGACCCAGTACTTC
few,TRBJ2-1,TRBV28,.,CASKMDNSYNEQFF,TGTGCCAGCAAGATGGACAACTCCTACAATGAGCAGTTCTTC
.,TRBJ2-2,TRBV5-1,.,CASKAGPLNTGELFF,TGCGCCAGCAAGGCAGGGCCACTGAACACCGGGGAGCTGTTTTTT
.,TRBJ2-3,TRBV28,.,CASSFPRARDTQYF,TGTGCCAGCAGTTTCCCCCGTGCAAGGGATACGCAGTATTTT
few,TRBJ1-2,TRBV13,TRBD1,CASSAQGAYTF,TGTGCCAGCAGCGCCCAGGGGGCATACACCTTC
.,TRBJ1-3,TRBV27,TRBD1,CASSLSQGAGAGNTIYF,TGTGCCAGCAGTTTATCCCAGGGGGCTGGAGCGGGAAACACCATATATTTT
few,TRBJ1-2,TRBV7-2,.,CASSLAQDSYGYTF,TGTGCCAGCAGCTTAGCCCAGGACAGCTATGGCTACACCTTC
once,TRBJ2-7,TRBV30,.,CAWSGVSYEQYF,TGTGCCTGGAGCGGGGTGTCCTACGAGCAGTACTTC
.,TRBJ2-2,TRBV20-1,.,CSASSLGELFF,TGCAGTGCCTCGAGTCTCGGGGAGCTGTTTTTT
.,TRBJ2-3,TRBV28,.,CASSVRQDTQYF,TGTGCCAGCAGTGTCCGACAGGATACGCAGTATTTT
.,TRBJ2-2,TRBV28,.,CASSSSGLYTGELFF,TGTGCCAGCAGTTCCTCTGGGTTATACACCGGGGAGCTGTTTTTT
once,TRBJ1-3,TRBV30,.,CAWSGDISSGNTIYF,TGTGCCTGGAGCGGGGATATAAGCTCTGGAAACACCATATATTTT
few,TRBJ1-2,TRBV18,.,CASSPNRDRGYTF,TGTGCCAGCTCACCAAACAGGGATCGGGGCTACACCTTC
.,TRBJ2-7,TRBV10-3,.,CAISESVGSGDEQYF,TGTGCCATCAGTGAGTCCGTCGGGAGTGGCGACGAGCAGTACTTC
.,TRBJ2-3,TRBV19,.,CASSPRSRAADTQYF,TGTGCCAGTAGTCCTCGTTCGAGGGCCGCAGATACGCAGTATTTT
.,TRBJ2-5,TRBV7-9,.,CASSFAEETQYF,TGTGCCAGCAGCTTTGCCGAAGAGACCCAGTACTTC
.,TRBJ1-5,TRBV6-6,TRBD1,CASSPGQGSTQPQHF,TGTGCCAGCAGCCCGGGACAGGGGAGTACTCAGCCCCAGCATTTT